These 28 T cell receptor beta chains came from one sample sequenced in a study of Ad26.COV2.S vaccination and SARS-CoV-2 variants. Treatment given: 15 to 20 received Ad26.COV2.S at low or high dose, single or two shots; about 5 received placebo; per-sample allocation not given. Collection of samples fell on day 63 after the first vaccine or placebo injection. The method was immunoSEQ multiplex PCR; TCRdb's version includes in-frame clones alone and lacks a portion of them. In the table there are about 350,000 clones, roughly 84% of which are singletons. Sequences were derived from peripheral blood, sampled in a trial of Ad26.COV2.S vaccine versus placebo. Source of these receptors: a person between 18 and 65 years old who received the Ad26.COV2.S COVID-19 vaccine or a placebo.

The CDR3 DNA is TGCACCAGCAGCCAAAGCATGAACACTGAAGCTTTCTTT. Protein sequence: CTSSQSMNTEAFF. This chain uses TRBV1 with TRBJ1-1. TRBV1 is a recognized pseudogene. CDR3 length equals 13 residues.

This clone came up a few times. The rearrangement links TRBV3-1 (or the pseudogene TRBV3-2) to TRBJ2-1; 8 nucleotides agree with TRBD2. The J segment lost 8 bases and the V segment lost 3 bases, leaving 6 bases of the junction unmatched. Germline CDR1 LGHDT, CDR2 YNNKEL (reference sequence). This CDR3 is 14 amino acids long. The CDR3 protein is CASSHGTSGYEQFF. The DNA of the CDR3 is TGTGCCAGCAGCCATGGGACTAGTGGTTATGAGCAGTTCTTC.

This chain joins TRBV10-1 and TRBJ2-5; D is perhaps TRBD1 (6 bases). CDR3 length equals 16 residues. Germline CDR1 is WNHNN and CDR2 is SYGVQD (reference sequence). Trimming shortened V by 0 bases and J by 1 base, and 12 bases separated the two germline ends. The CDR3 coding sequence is TGCGCCAGCAGTGAGTCGCCAGGGGATCCCCAAGAGACCCAGTACTTC. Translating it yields CASSESPGDPQETQYF.

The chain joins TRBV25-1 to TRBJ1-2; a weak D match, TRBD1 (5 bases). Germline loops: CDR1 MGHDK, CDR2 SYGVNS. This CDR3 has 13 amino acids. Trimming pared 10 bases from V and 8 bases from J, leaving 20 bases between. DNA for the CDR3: TGTGCCACCCACTCCCCAGGGAGTCACGGCTACACCTTC. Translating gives CATHSPGSHGYTF.

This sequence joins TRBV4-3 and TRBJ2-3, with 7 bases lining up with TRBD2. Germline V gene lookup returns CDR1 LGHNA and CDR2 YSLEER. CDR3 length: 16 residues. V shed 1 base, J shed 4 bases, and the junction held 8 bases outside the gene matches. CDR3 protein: CASSQARGFPPDTQYF. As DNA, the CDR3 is TGCGCCAGCAGCCAAGCGCGGGGGTTTCCACCAGATACGCAGTATTTT.

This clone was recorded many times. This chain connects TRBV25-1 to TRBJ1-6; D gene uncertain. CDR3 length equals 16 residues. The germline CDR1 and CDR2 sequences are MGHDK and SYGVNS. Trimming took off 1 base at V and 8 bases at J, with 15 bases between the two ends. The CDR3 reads CASSESTASADSPLHF. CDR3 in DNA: TGTGCCAGCAGTGAATCGACGGCCTCGGCGGATTCACCCCTCCACTTT.

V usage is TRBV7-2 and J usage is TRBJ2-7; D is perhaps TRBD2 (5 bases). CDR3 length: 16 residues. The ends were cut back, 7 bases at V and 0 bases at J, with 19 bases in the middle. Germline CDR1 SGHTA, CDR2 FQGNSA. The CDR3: CASTEGPERSSYEQYF. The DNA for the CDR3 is TGTGCCAGCACCGAGGGCCCGGAGAGAAGCTCCTACGAGCAGTACTTC.

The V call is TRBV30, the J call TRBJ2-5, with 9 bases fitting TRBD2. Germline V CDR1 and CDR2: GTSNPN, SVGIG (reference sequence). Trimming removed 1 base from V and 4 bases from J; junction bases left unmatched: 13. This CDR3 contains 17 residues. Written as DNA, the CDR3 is TGTGCCTGGAGTGGTGTCCTAGCGGGAATTTACGGAGAGACCCAGTACTTC. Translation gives CAWSGVLAGIYGETQYF.

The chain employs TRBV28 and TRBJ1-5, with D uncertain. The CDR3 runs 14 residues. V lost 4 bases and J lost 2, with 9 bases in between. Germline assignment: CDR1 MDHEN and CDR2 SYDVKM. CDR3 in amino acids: CASSYPWGNQPQHF. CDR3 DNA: TGTGCCAGCAGTTATCCCTGGGGCAATCAGCCCCAGCATTTT. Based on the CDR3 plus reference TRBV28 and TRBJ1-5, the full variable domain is DVKVTQSSRYLVKRTGEKVFLECVQDMDHENMFWYRQDPGLGLRLIYFSYDVKMKEKGDIPEGYSVSREKKERFSLILESASTNQTSMYLCASSYPWGNQPQHFGDGTRLSIL.

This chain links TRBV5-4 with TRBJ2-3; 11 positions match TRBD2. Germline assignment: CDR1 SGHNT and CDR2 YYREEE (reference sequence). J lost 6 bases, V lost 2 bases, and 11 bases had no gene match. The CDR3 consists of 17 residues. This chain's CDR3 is CASSFPTSGGTMDTQYF. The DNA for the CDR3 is TGTGCCAGCAGCTTCCCCACTAGCGGGGGTACGATGGATACGCAGTATTTT.

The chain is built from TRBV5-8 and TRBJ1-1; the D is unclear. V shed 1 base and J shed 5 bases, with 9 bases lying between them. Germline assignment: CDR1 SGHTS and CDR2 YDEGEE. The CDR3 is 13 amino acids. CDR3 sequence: CASSLIPGTEAFF. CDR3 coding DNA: TGTGCCAGCAGCTTGATTCCAGGAACTGAAGCTTTCTTT.

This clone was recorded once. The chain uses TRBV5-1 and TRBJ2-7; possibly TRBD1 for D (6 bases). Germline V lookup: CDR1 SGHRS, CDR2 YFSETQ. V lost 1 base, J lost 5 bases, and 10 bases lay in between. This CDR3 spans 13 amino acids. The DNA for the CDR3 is TGCGCCAGCAGCTTGCAACAGGGTAACGAGCAGTACTTC. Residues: CASSLQQGNEQYF.

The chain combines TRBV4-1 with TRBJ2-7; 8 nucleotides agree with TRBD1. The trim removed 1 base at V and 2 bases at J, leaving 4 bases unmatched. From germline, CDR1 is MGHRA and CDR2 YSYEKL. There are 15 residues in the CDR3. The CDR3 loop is CASSQGTGPPYEQYF. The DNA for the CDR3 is TGCGCCAGCAGCCAAGGGACAGGGCCCCCCTACGAGCAGTACTTC.

CDR3 residues: CASSFQTGLFYEQYF. DNA of the CDR3: TGCGCCAGCAGCTTTCAGACAGGTCTTTTCTACGAGCAGTACTTC. V and J are TRBV5-1 and TRBJ2-7; D might be TRBD1 (6 bases). Looked up from germline, CDR1 is SGHRS and CDR2 is YFSETQ. The V gene lost 2 bases and the J gene lost 3 bases, with 15 bases spanning the gap. This CDR3 contains 15 residues.

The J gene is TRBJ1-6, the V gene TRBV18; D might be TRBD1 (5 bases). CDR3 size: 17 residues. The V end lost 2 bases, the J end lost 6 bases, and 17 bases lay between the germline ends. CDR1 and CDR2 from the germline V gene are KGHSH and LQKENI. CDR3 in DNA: TGTGCCAGCTCACCAGCCGGGGGGACTCGGGGTAATTCACCCCTCCACTTT. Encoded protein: CASSPAGGTRGNSPLHF.

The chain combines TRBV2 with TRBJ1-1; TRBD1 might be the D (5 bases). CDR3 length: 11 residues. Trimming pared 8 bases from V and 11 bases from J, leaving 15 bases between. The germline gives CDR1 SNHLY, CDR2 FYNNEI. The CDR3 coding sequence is TGTGCCAGCGTCAGGGAGCTTAGGGCTTTCTTT. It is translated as CASVRELRAFF.

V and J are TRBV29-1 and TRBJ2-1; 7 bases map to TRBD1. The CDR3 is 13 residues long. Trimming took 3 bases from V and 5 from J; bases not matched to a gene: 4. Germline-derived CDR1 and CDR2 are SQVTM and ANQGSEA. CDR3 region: CSVDRGSNNEQFF. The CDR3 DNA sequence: TGCAGCGTTGACAGGGGGTCCAACAATGAGCAGTTCTTC.

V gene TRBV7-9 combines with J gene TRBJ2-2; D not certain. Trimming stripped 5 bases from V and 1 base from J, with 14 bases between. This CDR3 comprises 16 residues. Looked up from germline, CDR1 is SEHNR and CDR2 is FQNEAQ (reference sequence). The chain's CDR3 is CASSPQNPRNTGELFF. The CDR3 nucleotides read TGTGCCAGCAGCCCTCAGAACCCACGGAACACCGGGGAGCTGTTTTTT.

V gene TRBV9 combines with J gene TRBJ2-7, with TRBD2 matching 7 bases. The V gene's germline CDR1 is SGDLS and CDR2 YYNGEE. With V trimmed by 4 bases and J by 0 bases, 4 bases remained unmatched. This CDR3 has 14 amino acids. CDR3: CASSPAGSSYEQYF. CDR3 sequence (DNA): TGTGCCAGCAGCCCAGCGGGGAGCTCCTACGAGCAGTACTTC.

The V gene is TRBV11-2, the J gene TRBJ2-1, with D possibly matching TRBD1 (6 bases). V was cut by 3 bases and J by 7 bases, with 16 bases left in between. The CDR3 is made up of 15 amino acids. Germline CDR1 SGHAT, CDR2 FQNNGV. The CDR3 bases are TGTGCCAGCAGCTTCCCTTGGGGGCGGGCTAATGAGCAGTTCTTC. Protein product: CASSFPWGRANEQFF. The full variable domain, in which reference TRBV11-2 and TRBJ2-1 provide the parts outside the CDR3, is EAGVAQSPRYKIIEKRQSVAFWCNPISGHATLYWYQQILGQGPKLLIQFQNNGVVDDSQLPKDRFSAERLKGVDSTLKIQPAKLEDSAVYLCASSFPWGRANEQFFGPGTRLTVL.

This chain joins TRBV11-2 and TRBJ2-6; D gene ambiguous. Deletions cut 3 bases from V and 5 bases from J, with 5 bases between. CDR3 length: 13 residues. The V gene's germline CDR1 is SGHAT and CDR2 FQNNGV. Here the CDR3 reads CASSLLWANVLTF. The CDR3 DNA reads TGTGCCAGCAGCTTGCTCTGGGCCAACGTCCTGACTTTC.

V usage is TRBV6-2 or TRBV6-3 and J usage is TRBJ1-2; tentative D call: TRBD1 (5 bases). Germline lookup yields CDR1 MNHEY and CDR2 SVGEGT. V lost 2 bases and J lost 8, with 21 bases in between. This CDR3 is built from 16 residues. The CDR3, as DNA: TGTGCCAGCAGTTACCTCAGCCTTTACCAGGGAGGCGGCTACACCTTC. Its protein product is CASSYLSLYQGGGYTF.

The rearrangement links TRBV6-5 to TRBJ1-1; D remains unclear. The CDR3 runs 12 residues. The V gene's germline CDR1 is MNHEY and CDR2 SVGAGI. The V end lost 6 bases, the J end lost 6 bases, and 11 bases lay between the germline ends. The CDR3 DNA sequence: TGTGCCAGCAGAAGGTCGGTTGCTGAAGCTTTCTTT. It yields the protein CASRRSVAEAFF.

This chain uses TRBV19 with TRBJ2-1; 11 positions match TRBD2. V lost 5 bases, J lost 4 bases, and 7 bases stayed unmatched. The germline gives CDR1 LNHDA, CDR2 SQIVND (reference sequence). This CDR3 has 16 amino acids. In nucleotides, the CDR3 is TGTGCCAGTAGTCCATTTACTAGCGGGGGATACAATGAGCAGTTCTTC. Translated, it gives CASSPFTSGGYNEQFF.

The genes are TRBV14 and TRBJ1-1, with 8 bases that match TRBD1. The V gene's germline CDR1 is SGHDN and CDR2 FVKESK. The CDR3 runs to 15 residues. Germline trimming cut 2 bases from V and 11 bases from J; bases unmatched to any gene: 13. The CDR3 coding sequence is TGTGCCAGCAGCCAATCAGGGGGCTTTTCCCCTGGGGCTTTCTTT. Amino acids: CASSQSGGFSPGAFF.

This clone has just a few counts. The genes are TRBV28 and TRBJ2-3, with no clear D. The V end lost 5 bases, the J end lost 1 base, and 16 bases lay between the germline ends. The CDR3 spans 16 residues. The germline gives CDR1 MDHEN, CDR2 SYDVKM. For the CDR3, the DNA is TGTGCCAGCAGTCAGACTCTAGGATGGGGCACAGATACGCAGTATTTT. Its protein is CASSQTLGWGTDTQYF.

The CDR3 DNA is TGTGCCAGAAGCCGGGAGGAGCCCCAGCATTTT. Amino acids: CARSREEPQHF. J is TRBJ1-5 and V is TRBV5-3; D not resolved. TRBV5-3 carries the ORF label, with uncertain function. The CDR3 is 11 amino acids. With 4 bases removed from V and 8 bases from J, the gap between germline ends came to 7 bases.

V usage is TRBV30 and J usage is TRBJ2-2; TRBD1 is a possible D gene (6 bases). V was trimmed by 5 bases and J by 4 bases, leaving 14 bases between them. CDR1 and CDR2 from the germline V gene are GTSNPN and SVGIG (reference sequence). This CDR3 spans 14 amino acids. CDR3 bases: TGTGCCTGGGGAACAGGGTCGGGCACCGGGGAGCTGTTTTTT. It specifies CAWGTGSGTGELFF.